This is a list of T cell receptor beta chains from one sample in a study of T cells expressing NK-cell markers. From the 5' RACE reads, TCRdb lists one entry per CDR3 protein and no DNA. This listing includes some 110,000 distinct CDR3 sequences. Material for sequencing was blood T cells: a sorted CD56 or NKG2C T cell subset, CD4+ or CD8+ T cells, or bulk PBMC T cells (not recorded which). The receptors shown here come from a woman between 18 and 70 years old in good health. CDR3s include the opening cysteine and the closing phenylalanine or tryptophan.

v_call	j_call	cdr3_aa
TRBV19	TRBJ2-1	CASSPQGFNNEQFF
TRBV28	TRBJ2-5	CASSFGGTQETQYF
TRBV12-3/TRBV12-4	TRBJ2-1	CASGRVAANNEQFF
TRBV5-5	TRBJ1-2	CASSLPRSRDGYTF
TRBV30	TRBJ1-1	CALDQIPEAFF
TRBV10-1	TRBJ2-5	CASSDRSEETQYF
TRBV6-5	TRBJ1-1	CASSPGTQGAFF
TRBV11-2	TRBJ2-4	CASALGTSLKNIQYF
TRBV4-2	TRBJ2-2	CACSQVRVPGELFF
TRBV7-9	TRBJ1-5	CASSLDRTVRHF
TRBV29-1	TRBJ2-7	CSVEGAGAPTYEQYF
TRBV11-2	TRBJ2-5	CASSLQLARGGETQYF
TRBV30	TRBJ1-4	CAWSRYGGEKLFF
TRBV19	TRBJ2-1	CASSHGLGLAGGRVQFF
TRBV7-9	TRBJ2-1	CASRERGGSYNEQFF
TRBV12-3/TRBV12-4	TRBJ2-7	CASSSIGLATEEQYF
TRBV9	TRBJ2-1	CASSVETSGVYNEQFF
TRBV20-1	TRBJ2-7	CSATTVSTGVTYEQYF
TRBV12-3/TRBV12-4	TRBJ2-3	CASSPRPPDTDTQYF
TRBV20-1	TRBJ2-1	CSAPPTSGAYNEQFF